The next 30 T cell receptor beta chains were all read from a single sample in a study of blood T cell repertoires in COVID-19. The method was immunoSEQ multiplex PCR; TCRdb's version includes in-frame clones alone and lacks a portion of them. This sample carries around 98,000 clones, roughly nine tenths of them seen once, and the ten largest clones take about 4.5%. The material sequenced was peripheral blood. All receptors come from a man aged 70-80 years with acute or convalescent COVID-19.

This CDR3 reads CASSTHTTSGNTIYF. In DNA form, the CDR3 reads TGTGCCAGCAGTACCCACACAACCTCTGGAAACACCATATATTTT. The chain uses TRBV28 and TRBJ1-3, with D unclear. CDR3 length: 15 residues. With 5 bases removed from V and 0 bases from J, the gap between germline ends came to 11 bases. In germline, CDR1 is MDHEN, CDR2 SYDVKM.

This chain connects TRBV5-4 to TRBJ1-2; D is possibly TRBD1 (6 bases). Germline V gives CDR1 SGHNT, CDR2 YYREEE (reference sequence). Trimming shortened V by 3 bases and J by 6 bases, and 12 bases separated the two germline ends. The CDR3 is made up of 13 amino acids. The CDR3 is CASSSAGVDGYTF. As DNA, the CDR3 is TGTGCCAGCAGCTCGGCAGGGGTGGATGGCTACACCTTC.

V gene TRBV5-8 combines with J gene TRBJ1-2; D possibly corresponds to TRBD1 (5 bases). Looked up from germline, CDR1 is SGHTS and CDR2 is YDEGEE. The CDR3 length is 12 residues. Trimming stripped 5 bases from V and 7 bases from J, with 12 bases between. In DNA, the CDR3 is TGTGCCAGCAGTAGAGCGGGGGTTGGCTACACCTTC. It yields the protein CASSRAGVGYTF.

In this sample, this clone turned up a few times. The DNA for the CDR3 is TGTGCCAGCAGTTTGTTGTTTAGGGGGGGAGGGAGCAATCAGCCCCAGCATTTT. Its translation is CASSLLFRGGGSNQPQHF. This sequence joins TRBV27 and TRBJ1-5, with D perhaps matching TRBD1 (6 bases). CDR1 is MNHEY, CDR2 SMNVEV, per germline (reference sequence). This CDR3 region has 18 residues. The germline V and J ends were trimmed by 3 bases and 1 base, with 19 bases remaining between them.

V usage is TRBV7-9 and J usage is TRBJ1-1; 8 bases map to TRBD1. V trimming: 11 bases; J trimming: 4 bases; junction bases outside the gene matches: 6. Germline V gives CDR1 SEHNR, CDR2 FQNEAQ (reference sequence). The CDR3 runs 12 residues. CDR3 coding DNA: TGTGCCGGTCGAGACAGGGGCACTGAAGCTTTCTTT. Translating it yields CAGRDRGTEAFF.

The rearrangement uses TRBV7-9 and TRBJ1-3, with D possibly TRBD1 on 5 matching bases. The CDR3 contains 15 residues. V dropped 5 bases and J dropped 2 bases, with 13 bases sitting between them. The V gene's germline CDR1 is SEHNR and CDR2 FQNEAQ (reference sequence). CDR3 DNA sequence: TGTGCCAGCAGCACGGCAGGGATAGCTGGAAACACCATATATTTT. Translation: CASSTAGIAGNTIYF. The variable domain in full, completed from reference TRBV7-9 and TRBJ1-3, reads DTGVSQNPRHKITKRGQNVTFRCDPISEHNRLYWYRQTLGQGPEFLTYFQNEAQLEKSRLLSDRFSAERPKGSFSTLEIQRTEQGDSAMYLCASSTAGIAGNTIYFGEGSWLTVV.

The chain combines TRBV28 with TRBJ2-5; D call uncertain. Trimming stripped 1 base from V and 1 base from J, with 13 bases between. The CDR3 loop spans 16 amino acids. The germline V gene has CDR1 MDHEN and CDR2 SYDVKM. The chain's CDR3 is CASSLSLGRLQETQYF. CDR3 bases: TGTGCCAGCAGTTTATCCTTGGGCAGGCTCCAAGAGACCCAGTACTTC.

The J gene is TRBJ1-1, the V gene TRBV28; no reliable D call. The V end lost 2 bases, the J end lost 3 bases, and 4 bases lay between the germline ends. This CDR3 has 12 residues. Germline CDR1 MDHEN, CDR2 SYDVKM. This CDR3 reads CASSLEYTEAFF. In DNA, the CDR3 is TGTGCCAGCAGTTTAGAGTACACTGAAGCTTTCTTT.

This clone was seen a few times. V gene TRBV11-2 combines with J gene TRBJ2-2; no clear D. The germline CDR1 and CDR2 sequences are SGHAT and FQNNGV. V lost 8 bases and J 0 bases, leaving 7 bases between the germline ends. This CDR3 comprises 13 residues. DNA of the CDR3: TGTGCCAGCCGGTTGTCGAACACCGGGGAGCTGTTTTTT. It translates to CASRLSNTGELFF. Using reference TRBV11-2 and TRBJ2-2 for the parts outside the CDR3, the full variable domain is EAGVAQSPRYKIIEKRQSVAFWCNPISGHATLYWYQQILGQGPKLLIQFQNNGVVDDSQLPKDRFSAERLKGVDSTLKIQPAKLEDSAVYLCASRLSNTGELFFGEGSRLTVL.

This sequence joins TRBV19 and TRBJ2-2; a possible D gene is TRBD1 (5 bases). Germline CDR1 and CDR2: LNHDA and SQIVND (reference sequence). The CDR3 covers 15 residues. V was cut by 5 bases and J by 6 bases, with 16 bases left in between. The CDR3 loop reads CASSPQGSPPGELFF. The CDR3 bases are TGTGCCAGTAGTCCCCAGGGTAGCCCCCCCGGGGAGCTGTTTTTT.

The V and J genes are TRBV21-1 and TRBJ1-1; the table assigns TRBD1, which was not confirmed against the DNA. TRBV21-1 is designated a pseudogene. This CDR3 is built from 13 residues. CDR3 in amino acids: CASSVQGAFEAFF. The CDR3 DNA follows: TGTGCCAGCAGCGTACAGGGGGCATTTGAAGCTTTCTTT.

The rearrangement uses TRBV18 and TRBJ2-2; the match to TRBD1 covers 7 bases. The CDR3 runs 14 residues. After removal of 2 bases from V and 5 bases from J, the junction contained 2 bases not matched to a gene. Germline V CDR1 and CDR2: KGHSH, LQKENI. CDR3 protein: CASSPRDSTGELFF. The CDR3 DNA reads as TGTGCCAGCTCACCAAGGGACAGTACCGGGGAGCTGTTTTTT.

This clone has a single count. The V call is TRBV18, the J call TRBJ1-2, with D possibly TRBD1 on 6 matching bases. The CDR3 is 16 residues long. Germline V lookup: CDR1 KGHSH, CDR2 LQKENI. V lost 3 bases, J lost 0 bases, and 14 bases lay in between. Here the CDR3 DNA reads TGTGCCAGCTCACCTGGGCAGGGGACATCTAACTATGGCTACACCTTC. This translates into CASSPGQGTSNYGYTF.

The rearrangement uses TRBV7-2 and TRBJ2-7, with 10 bases lining up with TRBD1. The germline CDR1 and CDR2 sequences are SGHTA and FQGNSA. The J segment lost 6 bases and the V segment lost 5 bases, leaving 7 bases of the junction unmatched. The CDR3 runs to 14 residues. CDR3 in amino acids: CASSRDRGLVEQYF. CDR3 bases: TGTGCCAGCAGCCGGGACAGGGGATTGGTCGAGCAGTACTTC.

This chain connects TRBV28 to TRBJ1-5, with a possible D match to TRBD1 (6 bases). The CDR3 contains 14 residues. CDR1 is MDHEN and CDR2 is SYDVKM in the germline V gene. The V end lost 6 bases, the J end lost 1 base, and 10 bases lay between the germline ends. The CDR3 nucleotides are TGTGCCAGCAGCCGCGGGGGCAGCAATCAGCCCCAGCATTTT. Translating it yields CASSRGGSNQPQHF. Full variable domain (remainder filled in from reference TRBV28 and TRBJ1-5): DVKVTQSSRYLVKRTGEKVFLECVQDMDHENMFWYRQDPGLGLRLIYFSYDVKMKEKGDIPEGYSVSREKKERFSLILESASTNQTSMYLCASSRGGSNQPQHFGDGTRLSIL.

The V and J genes are TRBV2 and TRBJ2-5, with 7 bases that match TRBD1. Looked up from germline, CDR1 is SNHLY and CDR2 is FYNNEI. This CDR3 comprises 14 residues. The junction had 8 bases not matched to a gene; V was cut back by 3 bases and J by 7 bases. The CDR3, as DNA: TGTGCCAGCAGTGACGACAGGGCCCCGGGGACCCAGTACTTC. Translating it yields CASSDDRAPGTQYF. Variable domain in full (rest from reference TRBV2 and TRBJ2-5): EPEVTQTPSHQVTQMGQEVILRCVPISNHLYFYWYRQILGQKVEFLVSFYNNEISEKSEIFDDQFSVERPDGSNFTLKIRSTKLEDSAMYFCASSDDRAPGTQYFGPGTRLLVL.

The V call is TRBV7-9, the J call TRBJ1-1; no clear D gene. Between the trimmed V and J ends, which lost 5 bases and 1 base, there was a span of 8 bases. The length of the CDR3 is 13 residues. Germline V gene data show CDR1 as SEHNR and CDR2 as FQNEAQ (reference sequence). The CDR3 protein is CASSKHENTEAFF. CDR3 nucleotides: TGTGCCAGCAGCAAGCACGAGAACACTGAAGCTTTCTTT.

The rearrangement joins TRBV18 to TRBJ2-7; TRBD1 matches at 11 bases. Germline CDR1 reads KGHSH; CDR2 reads LQKENI. The trim removed 9 bases at V and 7 bases at J, leaving 5 bases unmatched. The CDR3 spans 12 residues. Written as DNA, the CDR3 is TGTGCCAGTGGACAGGGGGCGAGGGAGCAGTACTTC. As protein: CASGQGAREQYF.

This chain links TRBV4-1 with TRBJ2-2; no firm D call. Trimming stripped 1 base from V and 1 base from J, with 7 bases between. The germline V gene has CDR1 MGHRA and CDR2 YSYEKL. The CDR3 consists of 15 residues. CDR3 sequence reads: CASSQVLLNTGELFF. CDR3 coding DNA: TGCGCCAGCAGCCAAGTACTATTGAACACCGGGGAGCTGTTTTTT.

The chain recombines TRBV21-1 with TRBJ2-7; TRBD1, the table's D call, lacks a check against the DNA. TRBV21-1 is an annotated pseudogene. The CDR3 runs to 12 residues. The CDR3 nucleotides are TGTGCCAGTAGAACCGGGACAGAAGAGCAGTACTTC. Protein product: CASRTGTEEQYF.

The J gene is TRBJ2-1, the V gene TRBV19; 8 nucleotides align to TRBD1. Germline V lookup: CDR1 LNHDA, CDR2 SQIVND (reference sequence). This CDR3 contains 15 residues. V lost 3 bases, J lost 1 base, and 2 bases stayed unmatched. The CDR3 loop is CASSIGDRSYNEQFF. CDR3 DNA sequence: TGTGCCAGTAGTATTGGGGACAGGTCCTACAATGAGCAGTTCTTC.

The genes are TRBV3-1 (or the pseudogene TRBV3-2) and TRBJ2-3; weak D call: TRBD1 (5 bases). This CDR3 is built from 13 residues. Germline assignment: CDR1 LGHDT and CDR2 YNNKEL (reference sequence). Trimming left V 4 bases short and J 3 bases short, with 8 bases between. The CDR3 here is CASSPAGTDTQYF. CDR3 in DNA: TGTGCCAGCAGCCCGGCAGGGACAGATACGCAGTATTTT.

This clone has just a few counts. The chain links TRBV27 to TRBJ1-2; TRBD1 matches 9 bases. CDR3 size: 14 residues. Looked up from germline, CDR1 is MNHEY and CDR2 is SMNVEV (reference sequence). The junction had 4 bases not matched to a gene; V was cut back by 6 bases and J by 2 bases. The DNA of the CDR3 is TGTGCCAGCAGGGACAGGGGTCCCAACTATGGCTACACCTTC. It codes for CASRDRGPNYGYTF.

The chain joins TRBV18 to TRBJ1-5; tentative D call: TRBD1 (5 bases). This CDR3 has 15 amino acids. Trimming removed 6 bases from V and 5 bases from J, with 17 bases in between. Germline V CDR1 and CDR2: KGHSH, LQKENI. CDR3 sequence (DNA): TGTGCCAGCTCTACAGGACGCGGAAGGGATCAGCCCCAGCATTTT. This sequence encodes CASSTGRGRDQPQHF.

The genes are TRBV6-5 and TRBJ1-1, with TRBD1 identical over 7 bases. CDR1 MNHEY and CDR2 SVGAGI come from the germline V gene. J was trimmed by 7 bases and V by 5 bases; bases with no gene match: 13. The CDR3 totals 15 residues. CDR3: CASSISPGGTDEAFF. CDR3 sequence (DNA): TGTGCCAGCAGTATATCTCCCGGCGGGACAGATGAAGCTTTCTTT.

This clone was observed once. The CDR3 region has the DNA TGCGCCAGCAGCTATGCCGAGGCAGATACGCAGTATTTT. Protein sequence: CASSYAEADTQYF. The chain recombines TRBV5-1 with TRBJ2-3, with D hard to call. Germline CDR1 is SGHRS and CDR2 is YFSETQ. This CDR3 has 13 residues. V was cut by 3 bases and J by 4 bases, with 9 bases left in between.

The chain has TRBV3-1 (or the pseudogene TRBV3-2) and TRBJ1-1; D not resolved. Germline V lookup: CDR1 LGHDT, CDR2 YNNKEL (reference sequence). CDR3 size: 14 residues. Trimming removed 7 bases from V and 0 bases from J, with 12 bases in between. CDR3 in DNA: TGTGCCAGCACCCACGCGGTCATGAACACTGAAGCTTTCTTT. Residues: CASTHAVMNTEAFF.

The chain has TRBV5-1 and TRBJ2-5; 9 nucleotides match TRBD2. From germline, CDR1 is SGHRS and CDR2 YFSETQ. J lost 5 bases, V lost 4 bases, and 18 bases had no gene match. The CDR3 runs 18 residues. This CDR3 is CASSMGLGSGGLGETQYF. The CDR3 nucleotides are TGCGCCAGCAGCATGGGGCTGGGTAGCGGGGGCCTCGGGGAGACCCAGTACTTC.

J is TRBJ1-5 and V is TRBV9, with 7 positions matching TRBD1. Germline CDR1 reads SGDLS; CDR2 reads YYNGEE. This CDR3 is 17 amino acids long. Trimming removed 2 bases from V and 2 bases from J; junction bases left unmatched: 10. The CDR3 nucleotides read TGTGCCAGCAGCGTGGAAGGGGGCGGGGTGCGCAATCAGCCCCAGCATTTT. This encodes CASSVEGGGVRNQPQHF.

This clone was seen a single time. This chain uses TRBV4-2 with TRBJ2-5, with 8 bases fitting TRBD2. V lost 0 bases and J lost 1; bases outside the gene matches: 10. Looked up from germline, CDR1 is LGHNA and CDR2 is YNFKEQ. The CDR3 loop spans 18 amino acids. In nucleotides, the CDR3 is TGTGCCAGCAGCCAAGATTTGGGACTAGGCGGGGCCCAAGAGACCCAGTACTTC. Protein product: CASSQDLGLGGAQETQYF.